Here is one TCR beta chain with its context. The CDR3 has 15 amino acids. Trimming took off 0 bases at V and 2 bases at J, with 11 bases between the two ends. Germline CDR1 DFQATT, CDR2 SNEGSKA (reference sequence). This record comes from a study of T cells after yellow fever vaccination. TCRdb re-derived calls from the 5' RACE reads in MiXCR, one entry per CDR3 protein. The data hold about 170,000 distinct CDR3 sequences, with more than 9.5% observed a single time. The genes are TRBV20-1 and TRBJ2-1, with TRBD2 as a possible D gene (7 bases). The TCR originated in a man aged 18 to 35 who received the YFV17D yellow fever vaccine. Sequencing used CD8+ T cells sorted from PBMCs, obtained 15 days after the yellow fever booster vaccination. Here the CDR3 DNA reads TGCAGTGCTAGAGATTCGGGGGGCGCCTACAATGAGCAGTTCTTC. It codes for CSARDSGGAYNEQFF.